The clone carrying this TCR beta chain was counted a few times. Its specificity is unknown. The data stem from a study of T-cell memory formation after mild COVID-19. From germline, CDR1 is SQVTM and CDR2 ANQGSEA. V was cut by 4 bases and J by 5 bases, with 17 bases left in between. The CDR3 spans 14 residues. MiXCR was run by TCRdb on the 5' RACE reads, yielding one entry per CDR3 protein. In the table there are approximately 500,000 distinct CDR3 sequences, 20% to 30% of which are singletons. Findings of the study overall: Clones that contracted clustered mainly in CM and EM if CD4+ and in EMRA if CD8+.

The origin of this receptor is an adult woman who had mild COVID-19 (a few samples of this study predate the infection). Cell type and time point are not known. The chain is built from TRBV29-1 and TRBJ1-1, with D hard to call. Specimen: PBMCs or a T cell subset sorted from them (not recorded which). The CDR3 loop reads CSVVGSFSGTEAFF. In nucleotides, the CDR3 is TGCAGCGTTGTTGGGAGTTTCAGCGGGACTGAAGCTTTCTTT.